Given below is one T cell receptor (beta chain) in context. What it recognizes is unknown. This entry belongs to a study of post-analysis software for immune sequencing data. Researchers reported that TCR beta cDNA libraries carried unique molecular identifiers. With 1 to 10 million T cells as the source, 450,000 to 600,000 cDNA molecules resulted. TCRdb processed the PCR reads anew with MiXCR; each CDR3 protein has one entry. Of some 700,000 distinct CDR3 sequences in the sample, 55% to 60% were seen once. The CDR3 is 15 amino acids. Germline values: CDR1 SGHTA, CDR2 FQGNSA. Trimming cost V 2 bases and J 1 base, with 11 bases left between them. General study results and limits: Patients used about 5 TRBV segments, including TRBV5-6, TRBV5-1 and TRBV20-1, more often than controls. Controls had significantly higher normalized Chao1 diversity than multiple sclerosis patients.

The chain combines TRBV7-2 with TRBJ2-5, with a possible D match to TRBD1 (5 bases). The TCR sequence derives from a girl aged 2-10 years with multiple sclerosis. Sequencing was performed on blood. The CDR3 reads CASSLQGWSQETQYF. The CDR3 DNA follows: TGTGCCAGCAGCTTACAGGGTTGGTCCCAAGAGACCCAGTACTTC.